This T cell receptor beta chain was captured in a study of cytomegalovirus exposure and HLA in healthy donors (dated by TCRdb to about 2017). Study-wide context: In an earlier analysis of approximately 640 of the donors, 276 Gb of sequence data and 95 million to 130 million unique TCR beta sequences from 180 million or so T cells were reported. An early release covering 550 to 650 HLA-typed donors comprised roughly 300 gigabases of sequencing data and some 79 million unique TCR sequences. Roughly 5 DR-DQ haplotypes were handled as single units for association and clustering because linkage in the cohort was strong. A later genetic analysis used genome-wide SNP genotypes for about 60% of the roughly 700 donors, treating that subset as a discovery cohort. To decide whether each TCR beta V gene segment behaved as functional or pseudogenic, an earlier analysis of some 540 of the donors relied on high-throughput TCR beta sequencing. Besides the first cohort of 550 to 750 subjects, a separate validation cohort made up of roughly 130 different subjects was used. Using immunosequencing, the study profiled T cell repertoires from about 650 subjects and related those repertoires to cytomegalovirus serostatus. Of the roughly 400 genotyped donors, around 81% fell in the genetic ancestry cluster associated with self-reported Caucasian donors. Class I and class II HLA loci were covered by the typing at four-digit resolution. High-throughput TCR immunosequencing, statistical association of individual TCRs with disease status, and machine learning were combined to predict cytomegalovirus infection status. Among 398 genotyped donors of the cohort, an average of about 240,000 unique TCR beta nucleotide sequences were sequenced per donor, around 18% of them non-productive. All discovery cohort repertoires had been generated on a single sequencing platform. The study aimed to test whether signatures of past pathogen exposure could be identified by cataloging public T cell receptors. The later analysis used no new phenotypic data to find candidate immune exposures, relying instead on TCR beta sequences and their occurrence across donors. Typing coverage differed by locus: A, B, C, DRB1 and DQB1 were typed in about 620-640 donors, DQA1 in about 500, DPA1 in around 610, and DPB1 in around 440. A later analysis re-analyzed previously published TCR beta repertoires from 650 to 800 donors and added high-resolution HLA genotyping to study TCR occurrence patterns. Donor age, sex, ethnicity and CMV serostatus were compiled alongside the repertoire data.

The cohort consisted of 670 or so healthy bone marrow donors. Cohort members were all nominally healthy when sampled, although unrecorded immune exposures were likely present. The donor tested CMV seronegative and was one of the 352 seronegative cohort members. A peripheral blood sample was provided by each donor, and peripheral blood mononuclear cells were used for TCR beta sequencing. The Qiagen DNeasy Blood Extraction Kit was used to extract genomic DNA from the blood cell samples. CDR1 and CDR2 are drawn from the germline V gene: LGHNA, YSLEER. Including the terminal cysteine and phenylalanine, the CDR3 comprises 15 residues. The only DNA kept is the CDR3, 45 bases in frame from the first base. V is pruned by 6 bases and J by 14 bases, leaving 15 bases of the junction without a gene match. Overall results and qualifications from the work: A later analysis found that TCR association rates varied across HLA loci, with DRB1 alleles showing the most associated TCRs and HLA-C alleles the fewest. A few of the identified cytomegalovirus-associated TCR beta chains were confirmed in vitro to be specific for cytomegalovirus antigens. A later genetic analysis reported fewer N-insertions in productive TCRs among donors in an Asian-associated ancestry cluster than the approximately 700-donor mean. In both the original and validation cohorts, the classifier was reported to diagnose cytomegalovirus status with high specificity and sensitivity. A further reported finding was that TCR beta sequences accurately predicted the HLA-A and HLA-B alleles for most subjects in the first cohort. According to the authors, the approach could potentially be generalized to other disease states and immunological phenotypes. In this cohort, only TCR beta chains were sequenced, and detectable features were limited by the absence of alpha or paired-chain data. CMV serostatus was the only immune exposure information available for the cohort. A later genetic analysis associated a missense DCLRE1C variant with V-gene and J-gene trimming of TCR beta chains, and an independent cohort replicated the association. Across donors, most TCR sequences were observed very rarely, whereas some public TCRs were present in many individuals. A total of some 180 TCR beta chains were listed by the study as associated with cytomegalovirus. Most CMV-associated TCR beta chains appeared to be HLA-restricted in a later analysis, and the HLA associations seemed to be driven largely by CMV exposure. Roughly uniform sequencing depth across donors was assumed in presence/absence analyses, although this assumption may not hold. When HLA alleles, especially DR and DQ, strongly co-occurred, TCR associations were difficult to assign to individual alleles. Correlated functional status among segregating V segments might be attributable to linkage disequilibrium, but an unknown experimental factor could not be ruled out. The 87-base-pair reads could not distinguish some IMGT-functional V segments, including TRBV6-2 and TRBV6-3, so those segments were excluded. Because HLA typing was missing for some donors at each locus, association tests included only the typed subset. A cluster of highly shared sequence variants was judged likely to represent a technical artifact of the sequencing pipeline. Because counts were too low, roughly 18 rarely observed V segments, including chromosome 9 orphons, were left out of the earlier analysis of over 550 of the donors. In an earlier analysis of 587 of the donors, most TCR beta V segments appeared in productive rearrangements about 87% or about 30% of the time, broadly matching IMGT annotations. A later analysis associated 16,951 TCR beta sequences with specific HLA alleles at a false discovery rate of 0.05. In a later analysis, HLA-associated TCR beta chains showed more clonal expansion and lower generation probabilities than non-associated chains that were equally common. In a later analysis, several top co-occurrence clusters were reported to appear linked to parvovirus B19, influenza, CMV and Epstein-Barr virus.

To note about this clone: No antigen is known for it. No base-level quality is on record; no much larger clone is a single base apart.

Library generation was performed with the immunoSEQ multiplex PCR assay. The multiplex PCR relied on a mix of 60 forward primers for TCR Vbeta segments and 13 reverse primers for TCR Jbeta segments. The CDR3 region of rearranged TCR beta genes was amplified from genomic DNA with a multiplex PCR assay. The Illumina HiSeq System was used to sequence the amplified TCR beta libraries as 87-base-pair reads. Per the source publication's procedure: A later analysis counted 65 million to 90 million unique TCR beta chains across the 500 to 850 repertoires, and 10 million to 11 million of these chains were shared by at least two donors. Raw reads were error-corrected and collapsed into unique sequences by a nearest-neighbor algorithm in which closely related sequences were merged to remove PCR and sequencing errors. Alignment of CDR3 sequences to IMGT reference sequences was used to assign V, D and J gene segments. For a sequence to be retained, a match of at least six nucleotides was required to both a V gene segment and a J gene segment. A rearrangement was called productive if the CDR3 had no stop codons and remained in frame with V and J, and every other rearrangement was called non-productive. Following IMGT convention, CDR3 was defined as the stretch from the second conserved V-encoded cysteine to the conserved J-encoded phenylalanine. In an earlier analysis of around 570 of the donors, sequences lacking an unambiguous match to a single V gene segment were excluded. An earlier analysis of over 450 of the donors classified V segments as functional when productive rearrangements were above 56.7% and as segregating when the standard deviation between donors was above 5%. A statistical classification framework was developed to diagnose cytomegalovirus status using the catalog of TCR beta chain sequences. A later analysis assigned V and J genes by comparing TCR nucleotide sequences with IMGT/GENE-DB human TR gene sequences. A later analysis assigned CDR3 sequences and most-parsimonious VDJ recombination scenarios with the TCRdist pipeline. In a later analysis, each TCR beta chain was defined by its CDR3 amino acid sequence together with its V-gene family, and reads without a unique V-gene family were excluded. As a way to deal with suspected cross-contamination and a sequencing artifact, a later analysis dropped 450 to 600 nucleotide sequences that were highly shared and had low generation probability. A later analysis calculated a clonal expansion index for each public chain from normalized within-repertoire ranks of inferred template counts. In a later analysis, generation probabilities were computed with a VDJ recombination model fitted to out-of-frame rearrangements, and the resulting probabilities were checked against IGoR. In a later analysis, TCR-TCR, TCR-HLA and TCR-CMV co-occurrence was scored with hypergeometric tests, and a repertoire-size bias correction was applied to TCR pairs. A later analysis estimated false discovery rates by permuting HLA or CMV assignments 20 times. A later analysis grouped co-occurring TCRs with DBSCAN, adding TCRdist sequence similarity when clustering within HLA-allele-positive subsets. Repertoires with fewer than 30,000 or more than 120,000 public chains were left out of co-occurrence clustering, as were five repertoires with anomalous nucleotide sharing. The source is immuneACCESS, and TCRdb retained only in-frame sequences with V and J called. Part of the clones is not carried over; for the studies checked, unresolved V genes explain less than half of this, and the remainder is unexplained. Clone size and the V and J calls come from that table; the DNA yielded D and trimming. In all, the sample holds 170,000 or so clones, and around 79% of those were seen once. The ten biggest clones cover more than 0.5% of the sample.

The sample taken for sequencing was PBMCs. Recombination linked TRBV4-3 to TRBJ2-2; 10 bases in the junction line up with TRBD2. This TCR derives from a woman between 45 and 65 years old in good health and CMV-seronegative. CDR3 loop: CASSFDGIAGGPLFF. The DNA sequence follows: TGCGCCAGCAGTTTTGACGGGATAGCGGGGGGCCCACTGTTTTTT.